Reported below is one T cell receptor (beta chain). What it binds is not known. Trimming cost V 0 bases and J 8 bases, with 7 bases left between them. The germline V gene encodes CDR1 LGHDT and CDR2 YNNKEL (reference sequence). The CDR3 extends over 12 amino acids. The source of the sample is a study of T-cell reconstitution after alpha-beta-depleted transplantation in children. Researchers prepared the TCRbeta library using unique molecular identifiers, the study reports. Using its own MiXCR run on the PCR reads, TCRdb lists one record per CDR3 protein. Of about 1,000,000 distinct CDR3 sequences listed, 25% to 30% are singletons. Study-level results: Several hundred graft clones that had expanded were reportedly the source of alpha-beta T cells about two months after transplant. Where some patients showed high TCRbeta diversity at day 60, it came from recipient T cells and thymic progenitors that had survived. Newly generated T cells supplied most T-cell counts and diversity one year post-transplant.

This sample comprised PBMCs, mostly from graft donor cells, obtained 360 days after TCRalphabeta/CD19-depleted stem cell transplant. This chain joins TRBV3-1 and TRBJ1-1; D gene ambiguous. This receptor was taken from a boy under three years old who had a stem cell transplant for SCID, so the T cells may come from the graft donor. The CDR3 DNA reads TGTGCCAGCAGCCAAGAAAGAAGGGAAGCTTTCTTT. It encodes CASSQERREAFF. Full variable domain (remainder filled in from reference TRBV3-1 and TRBJ1-1): DTAVSQTPKYLVTQMGNDKSIKCEQNLGHDTMYWYKQDSKKFLKIMFSYNNKELIINETVPNRFSPKSPDKAHLNLHINSLELGDSAVYFCASSQERREAFFGQGTRLTVV.